These 13 T cell receptor beta chains were sequenced from one sample in a study of beta chain features in type 1 diabetes. Regarding the study as a whole: TCRB CDR3 length was moderately but significantly reduced in all four CD4+ subsets of Type 1 diabetes patients.

Antigens of these TCRs are unknown. Since all of the isolated RNA was reverse transcribed, expressed TCRB transcripts were what got sequenced. Here immunoSEQ multiplex PCR was the method, and the copy in TCRdb shows in-frame clones only, minus some. This sample has 130,000 or so clones, with roughly 17% found just once. The sample taken for sequencing was central memory CD4+ T cells from blood. These receptors came from a man aged 18 to 30 with type 1 diabetes.

The chain combines TRBV7-8 with TRBJ2-3; 12 bases agree with TRBD2. V shed 5 bases, J shed 3 bases, and the junction held 9 bases outside the gene matches. Germline V CDR1 and CDR2: SGHVS, FQNEAQ. This CDR3 contains 17 residues. The CDR3 DNA reads TGTGCCAGCAGCACGCCGAAGACTAGCGGGGGTACAGATACGCAGTATTTT. Translation gives CASSTPKTSGGTDTQYF. Filled out from reference TRBV7-8 and TRBJ2-3, the complete variable domain reads GAGVSQSPRYKVAKRGQDVALRCDPISGHVSLFWYQQALGQGPEFLTYFQNEAQLDKSGLPSDRFFAERPEGSVSTLKIQRTQQEDSAVYLCASSTPKTSGGTDTQYFGPGTRLTVL.

This clone showed up just a few times. The chain joins TRBV18 to TRBJ2-7; D is unresolved. V was pared by 1 base and J by 3 bases, with 13 bases between. This CDR3 has 15 amino acids. The germline gives CDR1 KGHSH, CDR2 LQKENI. The chain's CDR3 is CASSPRVEDGYEQYF. As DNA, the CDR3 is TGTGCCAGCTCACCACGGGTGGAAGACGGCTACGAGCAGTACTTC.

The gene calls are TRBV13 and TRBJ2-7; the match to TRBD2 covers 7 bases. The CDR3 runs to 16 residues. After removal of 6 bases from V and 1 base from J, the junction contained 12 bases not matched to a gene. Germline V CDR1 and CDR2: PRHDT, FYEKMQ (reference sequence). CDR3 in DNA: TGTGCCAGCAGACCAACCTTAGCGGGCGCGTCCTACGAGCAGTACTTC. Protein product: CASRPTLAGASYEQYF.

CDR3: CATSRDQFSYEQYF. The CDR3 DNA reads as TGTGCCACCAGCAGAGATCAGTTCTCCTACGAGCAGTACTTC. V usage is TRBV15 and J usage is TRBJ2-7; D not resolved. Germline CDR1 LNHNV, CDR2 YYDKDF (reference sequence). Trimming left V 0 bases short and J 0 bases short, with 6 bases between. The CDR3 is 14 residues long.

This clone was seen only a few times. CDR3 sequence reads: CSARGTGELFF. The CDR3 bases are TGCAGTGCTAGGGGGACCGGGGAGCTGTTTTTT. The chain has TRBV20-1 and TRBJ2-2, with D unresolved. CDR1 is DFQATT, CDR2 SNEGSKA, per germline (reference sequence). The ends were cut back, 3 bases at V and 5 bases at J, with 4 bases in the middle. This CDR3 spans 11 amino acids.

The chain uses TRBV18 and TRBJ2-7; 10 bases line up with TRBD1. This CDR3 contains 15 residues. Germline V CDR1 and CDR2: KGHSH, LQKENI. With 3 bases clipped from V and 1 base from J, the junction kept 3 bases outside the gene matches. CDR3 in DNA: TGTGCCAGCTCACCCGGGACAGGGGTGTCCTACGAGCAGTACTTC. This gives the protein CASSPGTGVSYEQYF.

The V and J genes are TRBV7-8 and TRBJ2-3, with 8 positions matching TRBD1. V trimming: 5 bases; J trimming: 4 bases; junction bases outside the gene matches: 5. Germline V gives CDR1 SGHVS, CDR2 FQNEAQ. This CDR3 has 14 amino acids. CDR3 nucleotide sequence: TGTGCCAGCAGCCCTAAGGGACAGGCAGATACGCAGTATTTT. It codes for CASSPKGQADTQYF.

V and J are TRBV27 and TRBJ1-6; D not resolved. This CDR3 has 15 residues. V gave up 5 bases and J gave up 0 bases, with 8 bases separating them. Germline CDR1 is MNHEY and CDR2 is SMNVEV (reference sequence). The CDR3 nucleotides read TGTGCCAGCAGTCCGCCGGGCTCCTATAATTCACCCCTCCACTTT. Its translation is CASSPPGSYNSPLHF.

Remarks on this clone: This sequence may be a read error, since a much larger clone differs from it by one base. The V gene is TRBV2, the J gene TRBJ2-5; unclear D gene. The length of the CDR3 is 11 residues. The germline CDR1 and CDR2 sequences are SNHLY and FYNNEI. V was shortened by 6 bases and J by 4 bases, with 6 bases between the two germline ends. CDR3 sequence reads: CASSIGETQYF. The CDR3 region has the DNA TGTGCCAGCAGCATAGGAGAGACCCAGTACTTC.

A remark on this clone: The sample holds other DNA sequences that translate to the same CDR3. The gene calls are TRBV4-3 and TRBJ2-5; 7 nucleotides align to TRBD1. The trim removed 1 base at V and 4 bases at J, leaving 0 bases unmatched. Germline values: CDR1 LGHNA, CDR2 YSLEER. CDR3 size: 13 residues. The DNA for the CDR3 is TGCGCCAGCAGCCAAGGACAGGGAGAGACCCAGTACTTC. Its protein product is CASSQGQGETQYF.

V is TRBV27 and J is TRBJ2-3, with D unresolved. The CDR3 consists of 13 residues. Germline values: CDR1 MNHEY, CDR2 SMNVEV (reference sequence). Trimming took off 2 bases at V and 5 bases at J, with 8 bases between the two ends. The CDR3 protein is CASSLTHRDTQYF. The CDR3 bases are TGTGCCAGCAGTTTAACACATAGAGATACGCAGTATTTT.

The chain couples TRBV5-6 to TRBJ1-4, with TRBD1 identical over 10 bases. The CDR3 runs to 13 residues. Germline V gene data show CDR1 as SGHDT and CDR2 as YYEEEE. With V trimmed by 10 bases and J by 6 bases, 6 bases remained unmatched. This chain's CDR3 is CAVPDRGDEKLFF. The CDR3 bases are TGTGCCGTCCCGGACAGGGGGGATGAAAAACTGTTTTTT.

The sample holds a few counts of this clone. V is TRBV11-2 and J is TRBJ1-4; D may be TRBD1 (5 bases). V lost 4 bases and J lost 8, with 14 bases in between. The CDR3 is made up of 14 amino acids. CDR1 and CDR2 from the germline V gene are SGHAT and FQNNGV. The CDR3 DNA is TGTGCCAGCAGCTCGGCGGGGCAGTCGGAAAAACTGTTTTTT. Its translation: CASSSAGQSEKLFF.